The 5 T cell receptor beta chains below come from one sample, sequenced in a study of blood T cell repertoires in COVID-19. TCRdb keeps only in-frame clones here, not all; method: immunoSEQ multiplex PCR. The sample lists 200,000 to 250,000 clones, 92% occurring once. Specimen: peripheral blood. These TCRs come from a young man with acute or convalescent COVID-19.

This chain connects TRBV14 to TRBJ1-2; 9 bases agree with TRBD1. This CDR3 comprises 13 residues. Germline V lookup: CDR1 SGHDN, CDR2 FVKESK. The V segment lost 8 bases and the J segment 8 bases; nucleotides outside the gene matches: 9. The DNA for the CDR3 is TGTGCCAGCTCGGGCGGACAGGGGCACGGCTACACCTTC. It yields the protein CASSGGQGHGYTF.

The chain carries TRBV7-9 and TRBJ1-6, with D possibly TRBD1 on 6 matching bases. Germline-derived CDR1 and CDR2 are SEHNR and FQNEAQ (reference sequence). There are 16 residues in the CDR3. The V end lost 5 bases, the J end lost 7 bases, and 18 bases lay between the germline ends. This CDR3 is CASSRTTTGWNSPLHF. The CDR3 DNA reads TGTGCCAGCAGCCGGACAACGACAGGATGGAATTCACCCCTCCACTTT.

J is TRBJ2-1 and V is TRBV7-3; the D gene is possibly TRBD1 (6 bases). V was trimmed by 5 bases and J by 2 bases, leaving 16 bases between them. From germline, CDR1 is SGHTA and CDR2 FQGTGA. This CDR3 comprises 16 residues. The CDR3 coding sequence is TGTGCCAGCAGCCCATGGGGGACAATTGCCTACAATGAGCAGTTCTTC. As protein: CASSPWGTIAYNEQFF.

The chain links TRBV6-1 to TRBJ1-1, with D hard to call. CDR3 length: 14 residues. Germline V gives CDR1 MNHNS, CDR2 SASEGT. Trimming stripped 3 bases from V and 0 bases from J, with 8 bases between. CDR3 amino acids: CASSERRMNTEAFF. As DNA, the CDR3 is TGTGCCAGCAGTGAGCGGAGGATGAACACTGAAGCTTTCTTT.

The chain joins TRBV27 to TRBJ1-1; D gene uncertain. This CDR3 region has 14 residues. Trimming took off 2 bases at V and 0 bases at J, with 7 bases between the two ends. Germline CDR1 MNHEY, CDR2 SMNVEV (reference sequence). CDR3 nucleotide sequence: TGTGCCAGCAGTTTACACCCTATGAACACTGAAGCTTTCTTT. Encoded protein: CASSLHPMNTEAFF.